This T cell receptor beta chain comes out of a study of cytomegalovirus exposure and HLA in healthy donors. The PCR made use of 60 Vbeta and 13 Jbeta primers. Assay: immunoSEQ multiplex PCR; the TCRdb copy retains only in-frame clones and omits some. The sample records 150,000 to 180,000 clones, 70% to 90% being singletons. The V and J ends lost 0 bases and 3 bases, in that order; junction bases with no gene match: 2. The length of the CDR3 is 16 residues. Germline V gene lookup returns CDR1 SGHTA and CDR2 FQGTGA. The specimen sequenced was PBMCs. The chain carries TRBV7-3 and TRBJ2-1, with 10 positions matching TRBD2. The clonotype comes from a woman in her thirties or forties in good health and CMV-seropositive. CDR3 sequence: CASSLTAGGFYNEQFF. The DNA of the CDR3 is TGTGCCAGCAGCTTAACAGCGGGAGGGTTCTACAATGAGCAGTTCTTC.